These 9 T cell receptor beta chains originate from one sample sequenced in a study of CD4 T cells in relation to SARS-CoV-2 and coronaviruses. The assay was immunoSEQ multiplex PCR, and TCRdb's table has in-frame clones only and misses some. The sample lists about 39,000 clones, about 80% occurring once. No cognate antigen is known for these TCRs. Specimen: naive CD4+ T cells from PBMCs, cultured in vitro. Sample subset: naive CD4+ T cells isolated by negative enrichment. Receptors were obtained from an adult with COVID-19.

This rearrangement joins TRBV5-1 to TRBJ1-4, with 9 bases matching TRBD1. V gave up 3 bases and J gave up 7 bases; unmatched junction bases: 7. This CDR3 has 15 residues. In germline, CDR1 is SGHRS, CDR2 YFSETQ. The CDR3 region is CASSYLQGAGEKLFF. In nucleotides, the CDR3 is TGCGCCAGCAGCTACCTACAGGGGGCGGGTGAAAAACTGTTTTTT.

This rearrangement joins TRBV14 to TRBJ1-1; D unresolved. CDR1 and CDR2 (germline): SGHDN, FVKESK. CDR3 length: 15 amino acids. V lost 1 base and J lost 1, with 10 bases in between. CDR3 bases: TGTGCCAGCAGCCAAGTGTCCGGGCAGAACACTGAAGCTTTCTTT. This codes for CASSQVSGQNTEAFF.

The CDR3: CASSYSPSGSIGELFF. The CDR3, as DNA: TGTGCCAGCAGTTACTCCCCTAGCGGGAGTATCGGGGAGCTGTTTTTT. The rearrangement joins TRBV6-2 or TRBV6-3 to TRBJ2-2; 10 bases match TRBD2. Germline-derived CDR1 and CDR2 are MNHEY and SVGEGT. The V and J ends lost 0 bases and 7 bases, in that order; junction bases with no gene match: 5. This CDR3 region has 16 residues.

J is TRBJ2-6 and V is TRBV6-2 or TRBV6-3; D unclear. Trimming took off 2 bases at V and 0 bases at J, with 2 bases between the two ends. The CDR3 sequence is 14 residues long. From germline, CDR1 is MNHEY and CDR2 SVGEGT. CDR3 region: CASSYLSGANVLTF. CDR3 coding DNA: TGTGCCAGCAGTTACCTCTCTGGGGCCAACGTCCTGACTTTC.

Here the CDR3 reads CASSGLAGVGNEQFF. DNA of the CDR3: TGTGCCAGCAGTGGGCTAGCGGGAGTTGGCAATGAGCAGTTCTTC. The V and J genes are TRBV2 and TRBJ2-1; TRBD2 matches 10 bases. This CDR3 region has 15 residues. CDR1 and CDR2 (germline): SNHLY, FYNNEI. Trimming took 4 bases from V and 6 from J; bases not matched to a gene: 6.

Here the CDR3 DNA reads TGTGCCTGGACCCCGCTAAGGGGACAGATCACCGGGGAGCTGTTTTTT. Translated, it gives CAWTPLRGQITGELFF. The gene calls are TRBV30 and TRBJ2-2; 7 nucleotides line up with TRBD1. The CDR3 has 16 amino acids. Unmatched junction bases numbered 12, after V lost 4 bases and J lost 4 bases. Germline-derived CDR1 and CDR2 are GTSNPN and SVGIG (reference sequence). Looking up the rest from reference TRBV30 and TRBJ2-2 gives the full variable domain: SQTIHQWPATLVQPVGSPLSLECTVEGTSNPNLYWYRQAAGRGLQLLFYSVGIGQISSEVPQNLSASRPQDRQFILSSKKLLLSDSGFYLCAWTPLRGQITGELFFGEGSRLTVL.

The chain has TRBV9 and TRBJ1-1; possible D gene TRBD1, 5 bases. Germline CDR1 SGDLS, CDR2 YYNGEE. V lost 3 bases and J 0 bases, leaving 12 bases between the germline ends. This CDR3 is 15 amino acids long. CDR3 DNA: TGTGCCAGCAGCGGGGGAGACAGACTGAACACTGAAGCTTTCTTT. Translated, it gives CASSGGDRLNTEAFF.

The gene calls are TRBV15 and TRBJ1-2; D call uncertain. Germline V gene lookup returns CDR1 LNHNV and CDR2 YYDKDF (reference sequence). With 3 bases removed from V and 3 bases from J, the gap between germline ends came to 20 bases. The CDR3 sequence is 17 residues long. The DNA for the CDR3 is TGTGCCACCAGCAGTTATTTCGGGTTGGGAGGAGACTATGGCTACACCTTC. It specifies CATSSYFGLGGDYGYTF.

The chain couples TRBV9 to TRBJ2-1; weak D call: TRBD1 (5 bases). The CDR3 covers 15 residues. Trimming cost V 3 bases and J 0 bases, with 10 bases left between them. Germline V gene data show CDR1 as SGDLS and CDR2 as YYNGEE. CDR3 bases: TGTGCCAGCAGCGCCGACAGTAACTCCTACAATGAGCAGTTCTTC. Encoded protein: CASSADSNSYNEQFF.